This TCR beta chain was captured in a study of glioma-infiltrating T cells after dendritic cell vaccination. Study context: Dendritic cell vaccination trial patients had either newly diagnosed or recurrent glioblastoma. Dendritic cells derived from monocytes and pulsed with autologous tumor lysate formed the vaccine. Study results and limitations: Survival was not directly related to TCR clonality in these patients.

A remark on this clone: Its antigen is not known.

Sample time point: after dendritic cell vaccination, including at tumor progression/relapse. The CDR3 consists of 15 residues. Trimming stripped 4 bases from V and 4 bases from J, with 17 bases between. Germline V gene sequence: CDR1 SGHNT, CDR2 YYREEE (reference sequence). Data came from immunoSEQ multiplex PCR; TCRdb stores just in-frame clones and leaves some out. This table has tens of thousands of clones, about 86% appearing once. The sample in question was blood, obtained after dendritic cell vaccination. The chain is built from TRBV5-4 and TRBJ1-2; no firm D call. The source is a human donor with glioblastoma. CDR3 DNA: TGTGCCAGCAGCCCTCAGGCGGGCAGTGGCTATGGCTACACCTTC. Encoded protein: CASSPQAGSGYGYTF.